Listed below are T cell receptor beta chains from one sample, sequenced in a study of CD8 T cells in ankylosing spondylitis. In TCRdb, the 5' RACE reads were re-called with MiXCR into one record per CDR3 protein. Here the sample spans 200,000 to 300,000 distinct CDR3 sequences, about 11% being singletons. The sample was blood, either unsorted or a sorted T cell fraction (not recorded which). All receptors derive from a male donor with ankylosing spondylitis or in good health (not recorded which). CDR3s include the opening cysteine and the closing phenylalanine or tryptophan. D genes are given only for firm matches. A row's size may be missing; if present it is once, few, many or a size class.

V	J	size	D	DNA	CDR3
TRBV12-3/TRBV12-4	TRBJ2-5	many	.	TGTGCCAGCAGTTCCAACAGGGCGCAAGAGACCCAGTACTTC	CASSSNRAQETQYF
TRBV7-8	TRBJ2-7	once	.	TGTGCCAGCAGCTTATTAGGGGTCGAGGGGGAAGGCTACGAGCAGTACTTC	CASSLLGVEGEGYEQYF
TRBV12-3/TRBV12-4	TRBJ1-6	few	.	TGTGCCAGCAGCGACGGGACAAATAATTCACCCCTCCACTTT	CASSDGTNNSPLHF
TRBV5-1	TRBJ2-5	many	.	TGCGCCAGCAGCTTGGAAGGTGGAGGGGCAGTGGAGACCCAGTACTTC	CASSLEGGGAVETQYF
TRBV10-2	TRBJ2-5	.	.	TGCGCCAGCAGTCCCCGGACAGAGAAAGAGACCCAGTACTTC	CASSPRTEKETQYF
TRBV4-1	TRBJ2-5	many	.	TGCGCCAGCAGCCAAGCTTCGGAGACCCAGTACTTC	CASSQASETQYF
TRBV3-1	TRBJ2-2	many	.	TGTGCCAGCAGACAGGACCTTAACACCGGGGAGCTGTTTTTT	CASRQDLNTGELFF
TRBV2	TRBJ2-7	many	TRBD2	TGTGCCAGCAGTACCGACGGGGGGAACTTCTCCTACGAGCAGTACTTC	CASSTDGGNFSYEQYF
TRBV6-4	TRBJ2-3	.	.	TGTGCCAGCAGGGCAGGGACCGGGGACACAGATACGCAGTATTTT	CASRAGTGDTDTQYF
TRBV18	TRBJ1-2	many	.	TGTGCCAGCTCGCTAGTACCGGGACAAGAAACGAGGGACTATGGCTACACCTTC	CASSLVPGQETRDYGYTF
TRBV3-1	TRBJ1-1	many	.	TGTGCCAGCAGCCAAGTAGGGGCGAGAACTGAAGCTTTCTTT	CASSQVGARTEAFF
TRBV10-1	TRBJ2-4	.	.	TGCGCCACCCCAGGAGGGGCACCCGTCGAGGCCAAAAACATTCAGTACTTC	CATPGGAPVEAKNIQYF
TRBV12-3/TRBV12-4	TRBJ2-7	many	.	TGTGCCAGCAGTTTCGGCGGGATGGGGGTCGAGCAGTACTTC	CASSFGGMGVEQYF
TRBV10-2	TRBJ2-7	many	.	TGCGCCAGCAACCATATAGCGAGATACGAGCAGTACTTC	CASNHIARYEQYF
TRBV3-1	TRBJ1-5	many	.	TGTGCCAGCAGCCAAACCCCGGGGGGGGCTCTCAATCAGCCCCAGCATTTT	CASSQTPGGALNQPQHF
TRBV5-1	TRBJ2-3	many	.	TGCGCCAGCAGCCTGCGGGCAGGGATTTCAGATACGCAGTATTTT	CASSLRAGISDTQYF
TRBV11-2	TRBJ2-5	many	.	TGTGCCAGCAGCTCCGCTCCAGGGGGGTGGAAAGAGACCCAGTACTTC	CASSSAPGGWKETQYF
TRBV12-3/TRBV12-4	TRBJ1-2	few	.	TGTGCCAGCATCCCGGGACAAGCTAGAAACTATGGCTACACCTTC	CASIPGQARNYGYTF
TRBV20-1	TRBJ2-7	many	TRBD1	TGCAGTGCTCGCGGAATGGACAGGGGGCTAAACGAGCAGTACTTC	CSARGMDRGLNEQYF